The 5 T cell receptor beta chains in this list originate from one sample, sequenced in a study of a mutant IDH1 vaccine in newly diagnosed glioma. The sample's time point: week 23, last vaccination. In every dose of vaccine, 300 ug of mutant IDH1 20-mer peptide was given alongside topical imiquimod. These receptors have no identified antigens. TCRdb keeps only in-frame clones here, not all; method: immunoSEQ multiplex PCR. The sample carries roughly 76,000 clones, 75% to 85% recorded once. Material: PBMCs, obtained from a glioma patient whose treatment included an IDH1 peptide vaccine. These receptors were taken from a young man with glioma. Some clones in this sample may be carry-over from other donors' samples.

This sequence joins TRBV19 and TRBJ2-5; D gene unclear. Looked up from germline, CDR1 is LNHDA and CDR2 is SQIVND (reference sequence). The CDR3 consists of 13 residues. Trimming removed 7 bases at V and 0 bases at J, with 9 bases between. The CDR3 region has the DNA TGTGCCAGTACCAAGGACCACCAAGAGACCCAGTACTTC. Its protein is CASTKDHQETQYF.

This rearrangement joins TRBV6-5 to TRBJ1-5, with D maybe TRBD1 (6 bases). This CDR3 has 14 residues. Trimming pared 2 bases from V and 6 bases from J, leaving 11 bases between. Germline V lookup: CDR1 MNHEY, CDR2 SVGAGI. The CDR3 DNA is TGTGCCAGCAGTTACGCAGGGGAACGTCAGCCCCAGCATTTT. This translates into CASSYAGERQPQHF.

V is TRBV7-2 and J is TRBJ2-1; TRBD2 is a possible D gene (6 bases). The CDR3 runs to 13 residues. The V gene's germline CDR1 is SGHTA and CDR2 FQGNSA. V was pared by 2 bases and J by 7 bases, with 9 bases between. The CDR3 loop is CASSLHGGNEQFF. In DNA form, the CDR3 reads TGTGCCAGCAGCTTACACGGGGGTAATGAGCAGTTCTTC.

This clone was detected only a few times. This rearrangement joins TRBV25-1 to TRBJ1-1, with D hard to call. The germline V gene has CDR1 MGHDK and CDR2 SYGVNS. The CDR3 extends over 13 amino acids. V was trimmed by 7 bases and J by 11 bases, leaving 20 bases between them. The CDR3 region has the DNA TGTGCCAGCACCCAAGGTCAGGCCTGGGTGGCTTTCTTT. Translation: CASTQGQAWVAFF.

V is TRBV10-3 and J is TRBJ1-4, with 7 bases aligning to TRBD1. Germline loops: CDR1 ENHRY, CDR2 SYGVKD. There are 14 residues in the CDR3. V dropped 0 bases and J dropped 6; count of bases not matched to a gene: 1. CDR3 loop: CAISESRGDEKLFF. The CDR3 nucleotides are TGTGCCATCAGTGAGTCCAGGGGGGATGAAAAACTGTTTTTT.